This TCR beta chain is drawn from a study of shared clonotypes between healthy human individuals. Study findings and constraints: Rarefaction showed that sequencing of sorted subsets was incomplete (despite large depth).

The split of CD4+ cells yielded CD45RA+ naive and CD45RA-negative memory subsets. V was clipped by 11 bases and J by 3 bases, with 14 bases between them. The CDR3 spans 12 residues. CDR1 and CDR2 from the germline V gene are SGHVS and FQNEAQ. The method was immunoSEQ multiplex PCR; TCRdb's version includes in-frame clones alone and lacks a portion of them. The repertoire holds around 240,000 clones, with approximately 70% as singletons. As regards this clone: Antigen specificity is unknown.

This TCR was sampled from a man younger than 40 in good health. This sequence joins TRBV7-8 and TRBJ2-7; D unresolved. The sequenced sample was memory CD4+ T cells sorted from blood. Subset in this sample: CD45RA-negative fraction. CDR3 amino acids: CAAGNGRYEQYF. DNA for the CDR3: TGTGCCGCCGGAAACGGGCGCTACGAGCAGTACTTC.